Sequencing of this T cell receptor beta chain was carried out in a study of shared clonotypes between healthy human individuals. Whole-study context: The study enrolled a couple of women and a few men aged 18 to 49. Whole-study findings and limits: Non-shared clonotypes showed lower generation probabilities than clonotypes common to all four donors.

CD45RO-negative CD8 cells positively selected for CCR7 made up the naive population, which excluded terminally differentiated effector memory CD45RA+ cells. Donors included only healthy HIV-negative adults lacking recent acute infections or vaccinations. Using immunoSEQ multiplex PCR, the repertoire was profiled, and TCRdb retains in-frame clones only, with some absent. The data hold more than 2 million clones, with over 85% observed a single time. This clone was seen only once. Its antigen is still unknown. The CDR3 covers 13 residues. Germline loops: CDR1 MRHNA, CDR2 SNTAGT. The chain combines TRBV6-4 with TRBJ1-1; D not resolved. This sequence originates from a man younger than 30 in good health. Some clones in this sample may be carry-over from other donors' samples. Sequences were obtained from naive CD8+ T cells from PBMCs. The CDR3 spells CAITAAMNTEAFF. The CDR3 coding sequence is TGTGCAATCACGGCGGCAATGAACACTGAAGCTTTCTTT.